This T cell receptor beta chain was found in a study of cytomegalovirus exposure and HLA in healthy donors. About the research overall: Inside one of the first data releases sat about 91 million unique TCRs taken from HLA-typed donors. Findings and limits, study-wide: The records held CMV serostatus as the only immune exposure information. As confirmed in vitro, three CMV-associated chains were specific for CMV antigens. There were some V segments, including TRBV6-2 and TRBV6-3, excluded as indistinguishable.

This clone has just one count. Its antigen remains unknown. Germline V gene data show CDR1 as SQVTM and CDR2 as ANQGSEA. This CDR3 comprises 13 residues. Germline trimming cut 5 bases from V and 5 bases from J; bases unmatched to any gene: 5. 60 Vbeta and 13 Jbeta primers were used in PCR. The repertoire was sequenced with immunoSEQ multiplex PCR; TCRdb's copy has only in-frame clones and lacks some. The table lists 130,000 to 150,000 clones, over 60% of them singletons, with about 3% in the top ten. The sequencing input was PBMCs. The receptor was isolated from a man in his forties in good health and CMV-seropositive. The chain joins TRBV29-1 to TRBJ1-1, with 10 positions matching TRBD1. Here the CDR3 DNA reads TGCAGCGTTTGGGACAGGGGAGTGACTGAAGCTTTCTTT. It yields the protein CSVWDRGVTEAFF.